The rows below give T cell receptor beta chains drawn from one sample of a study of T cells in Graves' hyperthyroidism and ophthalmopathy. One entry per CDR3 protein results from TCRdb running MiXCR on the multiplex PCR reads. The sample shows about 720,000 distinct CDR3 sequences, 18% of them seen only once. Material: blood. Receptors originate from a woman in her fifties or sixties with Graves' hyperthyroidism that later progressed to Graves' ophthalmopathy. CDR3s include the opening cysteine and the closing phenylalanine or tryptophan. The D gene is left open where the match is weak. Clone size is shown for a subset of rows, as once, few, many or a class of expanded clone.

j_call v_call clone_size d_call cdr3_nt cdr3_aa
TRBJ1-3 TRBV7-9 - - TGTGCCAGCAGCTCCCGGGTAGATGGAAACACCATATATTTT CASSSRVDGNTIYF
TRBJ1-5 TRBV7-9 many - TGTGCCAGCAGCTTAGGGGGGGCAGGGGATCAGCCCCAGCATTTT CASSLGGAGDQPQHF
TRBJ2-1 TRBV30 many - TGTGCCTGGAGAAGCGGACCCGGCCCATACAATGAGCAGTTCTTC CAWRSGPGPYNEQFF
TRBJ1-4 TRBV9 few - TGTGCCAGCAGCGTAGAGGGTGCAACTAATGAAAAACTGTTTTTT CASSVEGATNEKLFF
TRBJ1-1 TRBV19 few - TGTGCCAGTAGTATAACAGGGATGGATTTCTTT CASSITGMDFF
TRBJ1-3 TRBV28 - - TGTGCCAGCAGTTTTGGGGAAGTCTCTGGAAACACCATATATTTT CASSFGEVSGNTIYF
TRBJ1-1 TRBV19 few TRBD1 TGTGCCAGTAGGGGATCCAGGACAGGGGGCACTGAAGCTTTCTTT CASRGSRTGGTEAFF
TRBJ2-5 TRBV5-6 - - TGTGCCAGCAGCTTGAGGCGGAGCGGAAGAATTGGGTCAGAGACCCAGTACTTC CASSLRRSGRIGSETQYF
TRBJ2-7 TRBV20-1 many - TGCAGTGCTAGGCTCGGCGCGTACGAGCAGTACTTC CSARLGAYEQYF
TRBJ1-6 TRBV20-1 - TRBD1 TGCAGTGCTAGAGATCAGACAGGGGCGGCTCTCCACTTT CSARDQTGAALHF
TRBJ2-5 TRBV7-9 few TRBD2 TGTGCCAGCAGCTTACCCCTAGCGGTTCCCCAAGAGACCCAGTACTTC CASSLPLAVPQETQYF
TRBJ2-1 TRBV2 - TRBD2 TGTGCCAGCAGCCAAGGGGCGGGGGGGCCGGGAAATGAGCAGTTCTTC CASSQGAGGPGNEQFF
TRBJ2-2 TRBV7-2 few TRBD2 TGTGCCAGCAGCTTAACTAGCGGGGGGAGGACCGGGGAGCTGTTTTTT CASSLTSGGRTGELFF
TRBJ1-1 TRBV12-3/TRBV12-4 many TRBD1 TGTGCCAGCAGTTTACCCGACAGGGGGATGTCTGAAGCTTTCTTT CASSLPDRGMSEAFF
TRBJ2-3 TRBV7-9 - - TGTGCCAGCACTCCGCGGCTGGAGAGCACAGATACGCAGTATTTT CASTPRLESTDTQYF
TRBJ1-2 TRBV5-4 - TRBD1 TGTGCCAGCAGCCGGCTAGGGACAGGGGATCACTATGGCTACACCTTC CASSRLGTGDHYGYTF
TRBJ1-1 TRBV5-1 many TRBD1 TGCGCCAGCAGCTTGGCCGAGGGGGCGAGCACTGAAGCTTTCTTT CASSLAEGASTEAFF